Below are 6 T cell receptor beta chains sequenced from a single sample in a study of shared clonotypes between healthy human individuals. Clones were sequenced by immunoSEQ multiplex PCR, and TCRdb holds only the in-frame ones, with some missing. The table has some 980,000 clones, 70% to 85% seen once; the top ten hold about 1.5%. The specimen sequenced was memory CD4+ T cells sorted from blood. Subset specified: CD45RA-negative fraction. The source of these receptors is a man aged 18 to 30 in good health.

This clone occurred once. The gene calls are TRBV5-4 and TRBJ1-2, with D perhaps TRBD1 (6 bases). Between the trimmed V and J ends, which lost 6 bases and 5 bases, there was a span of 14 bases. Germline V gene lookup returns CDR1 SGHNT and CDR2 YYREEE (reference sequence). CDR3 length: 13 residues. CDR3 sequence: CASIKGGGYGYTF. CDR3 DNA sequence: TGTGCCAGCATTAAAGGGGGAGGGTATGGCTACACCTTC. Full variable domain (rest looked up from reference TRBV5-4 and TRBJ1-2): ETGVTQSPTHLIKTRGQQVTLRCSSQSGHNTVSWYQQALGQGPQFIFQYYREEENGRGNFPPRFSGLQFPNYSSELNVNALELDDSALYLCASIKGGGYGYTFGSGTRLTVV.

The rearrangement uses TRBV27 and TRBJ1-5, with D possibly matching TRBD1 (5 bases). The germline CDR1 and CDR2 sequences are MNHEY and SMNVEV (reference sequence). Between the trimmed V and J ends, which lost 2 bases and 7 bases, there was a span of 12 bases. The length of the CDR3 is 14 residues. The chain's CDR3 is CASSLIGGSQPQHF. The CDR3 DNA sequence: TGTGCCAGCAGTTTAATTGGGGGGTCCCAGCCCCAGCATTTT.

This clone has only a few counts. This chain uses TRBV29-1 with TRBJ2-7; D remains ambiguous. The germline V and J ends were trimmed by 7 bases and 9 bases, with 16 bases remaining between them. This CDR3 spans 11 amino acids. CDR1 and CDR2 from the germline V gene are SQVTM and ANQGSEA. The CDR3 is CSAASRERQYF. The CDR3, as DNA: TGCAGCGCCGCGTCCAGAGAGAGGCAGTACTTC.

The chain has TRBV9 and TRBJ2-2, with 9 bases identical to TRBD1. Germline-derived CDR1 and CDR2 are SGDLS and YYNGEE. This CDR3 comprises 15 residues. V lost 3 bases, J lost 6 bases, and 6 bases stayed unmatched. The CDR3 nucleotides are TGTGCCAGCAGCGGCGGACAGGGGATGTCCGGGGAGCTGTTTTTT. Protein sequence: CASSGGQGMSGELFF.

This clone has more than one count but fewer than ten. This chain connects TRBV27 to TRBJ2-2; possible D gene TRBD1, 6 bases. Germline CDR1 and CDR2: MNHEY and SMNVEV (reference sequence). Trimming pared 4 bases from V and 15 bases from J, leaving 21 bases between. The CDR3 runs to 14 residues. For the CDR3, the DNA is TGTGCCAGCAGTTCGACAGGATCTCCCGGGGTGATGTTTTTT. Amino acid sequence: CASSSTGSPGVMFF.

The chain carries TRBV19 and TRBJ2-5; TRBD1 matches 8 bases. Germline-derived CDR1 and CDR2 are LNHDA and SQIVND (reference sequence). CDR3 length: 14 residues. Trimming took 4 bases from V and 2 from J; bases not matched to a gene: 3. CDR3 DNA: TGTGCCAGTAGTAGCGGACAGGGTCAAGAGACCCAGTACTTC. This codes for CASSSGQGQETQYF.